This T cell receptor (beta chain) was obtained from a study of shared clonotypes between healthy human individuals (dated by TCRdb to about 2020). Concerning the study at large: The cohort included three men and a couple of women between 18 and 49 years of age. Per donor, three plates each were used for CD4 naive and CD4 memory, two for CD8 naive, and one for CD8 memory. The study deeply sequenced blood TCR repertoires of about five healthy adults to estimate repertoire size and the extent of clonotype sharing between individuals. To increase sequencing depth and limit assay-specific biases, TCR repertoire library preparation and sequencing were carried out by different laboratories using diverse techniques. Leukapheresis yielded between about 0.9 and 10 billion PBMCs per donor. Overall study results and their limits: Sampling was restricted to blood, and TCR repertoires in tissues likely differ from the TCR repertoires found in blood. Naive subsets generally had larger estimated clonotype richness than memory subsets. Higher generation probabilities were observed for clonotypes shared by all four sorted-subset donors than for non-shared clonotypes. Across four donors, roughly 5.1% of naive CD4, roughly 3.8% of naive CD8, about 2.3% of memory CD4, and about 0.44% of memory CD8 clonotypes were shared. Pairwise subsampling indicated that sequencing depth was expected to affect the degree of clonotype sharing among donors. Because the study included a small number of donors, the genetic and exposure-history diversity represented was limited. Even with the large sequencing depth, rarefaction of the sorted-subset datasets indicated that sequencing was incomplete.

The donors were healthy, HIV-negative adults with no recently reported acute infections or vaccinations. Only Caucasian adults living in Nashville, Tennessee, USA were represented among the donors. Magnetic negative selection was used to enrich CD4+ T cells, after which naive cells were positively selected on CD45RA and the negative fraction became the memory subset. Blood was collected by leukapheresis, and PBMCs were isolated by Ficoll-Histopaque density gradient centrifugation and then cryopreserved in liquid nitrogen vapor phase. Purity and quantity of every magnetically sorted T cell population were checked by analytical flow cytometry. From each sorted fraction, genomic DNA was isolated and quantified by UV absorbance on a Nanodrop 2000c. The CDR3 runs 11 residues from the cysteine to the phenylalanine. Solely the CDR3 DNA is kept, with 33 bases framed from the first base. The V and J ends are trimmed by 4 bases and 6 bases, leaving 6 bases between them. The CDR1 and CDR2 encoded by the germline V gene are MDHEN and SYDVKM.

This clone was counted once. It lacks a known antigen. Base qualities were left out, and no much larger clone turns up one base away. TCR CDR3 regions were amplified from genomic DNA by multiplex PCR using the deep immunoSEQ assay. Extracted genomic DNA from each cell subset was spread evenly across all wells of several immunoSEQ 96-well plates, with each plate serving as a replicate. For sorted subsets, each replicate PCR was loaded with approximately 200 ng genomic DNA, equivalent to 30,000 or so T cell genomes. Purified libraries were measured with a Qubit 3.0 fluorometer, size-checked on a Bioanalyzer 2100, and measured again with the KAPA Library Quantification kit. A separate single-read 150-cycle Illumina NextSeq 550 flow cell was used to sequence each immunoSEQ 96-well plate. Concerning the study's data processing: Because only junctional sequences without quality scores were contained in the immunoSEQ output, filtering matching that applied to full-length reads could not be performed. To assign V/J genes and CDR3, sequences were annotated using PyIR, a Python wrapper for IgBLAST v1.9, with IMGT germline references. Reads were filtered out if the reads had weak V/J assignments (E-value above 1e-6), no CDR3, stop codons, out-of-frame junctions, or ambiguous translated residues. A V3J clonotype was defined by an identical inferred V gene, J gene, and CDR3 amino acid sequence. Percentage overlap between repertoires was computed as shared unique clonotypes divided by the size of the smaller repertoire. Richness of each repertoire was evaluated using RTK rarefaction, the Chao1 estimator, and Recon v2.1 estimates of unobserved clonotypes. Generation probabilities for all TCRbeta clonotypes obtained by the gDNA method from a handful of donors were computed using OLGA. The immuneACCESS repertoire file appears here via TCRdb, limited to in-frame rearrangements. These files lack a portion of the clones; in checked studies, under half of the deficit traces to unresolved V genes, and the cause of the others is not known. Clone size and V and J calls were adopted from that table, with D and trimming inferred from the DNA. The sample includes 2.5 million or so clones, with about 92% observed a single time. Roughly 0.13% of the sample rests with the top ten.

This receptor chain uses TRBV28 and TRBJ2-5, with the identity of the D gene unclear. The sequenced sample was naive CD4+ T cells sorted from blood. The sample's cell subset or site label, in plain terms: CD45RA+ positively selected. This receptor was identified in a young man in good health. CDR3 loop: CASSSTKTQYF. The DNA sequence is as follows: TGTGCCAGCAGTTCTACCAAGACCCAGTACTTC. Joined to the reference TRBV28 and TRBJ2-5 proteins, this CDR3 gives the full variable domain: DVKVTQSSRYLVKRTGEKVFLECVQDMDHENMFWYRQDPGLGLRLIYFSYDVKMKEKGDIPEGYSVSREKKERFSLILESASTNQTSMYLCASSSTKTQYFGPGTRLLVL.